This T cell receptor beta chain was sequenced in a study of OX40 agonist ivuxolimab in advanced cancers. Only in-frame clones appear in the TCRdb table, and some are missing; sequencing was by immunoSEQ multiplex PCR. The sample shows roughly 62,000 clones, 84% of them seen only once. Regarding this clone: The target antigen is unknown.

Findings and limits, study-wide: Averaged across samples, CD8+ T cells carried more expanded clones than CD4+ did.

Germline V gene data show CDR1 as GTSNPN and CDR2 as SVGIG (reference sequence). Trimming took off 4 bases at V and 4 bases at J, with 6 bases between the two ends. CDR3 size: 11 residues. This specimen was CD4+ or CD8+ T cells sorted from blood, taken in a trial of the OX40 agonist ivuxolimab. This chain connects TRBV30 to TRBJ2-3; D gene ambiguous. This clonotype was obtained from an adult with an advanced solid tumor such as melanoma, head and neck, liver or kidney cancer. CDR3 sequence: CAWIQADTQYF. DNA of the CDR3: TGTGCCTGGATCCAGGCAGATACGCAGTATTTT.